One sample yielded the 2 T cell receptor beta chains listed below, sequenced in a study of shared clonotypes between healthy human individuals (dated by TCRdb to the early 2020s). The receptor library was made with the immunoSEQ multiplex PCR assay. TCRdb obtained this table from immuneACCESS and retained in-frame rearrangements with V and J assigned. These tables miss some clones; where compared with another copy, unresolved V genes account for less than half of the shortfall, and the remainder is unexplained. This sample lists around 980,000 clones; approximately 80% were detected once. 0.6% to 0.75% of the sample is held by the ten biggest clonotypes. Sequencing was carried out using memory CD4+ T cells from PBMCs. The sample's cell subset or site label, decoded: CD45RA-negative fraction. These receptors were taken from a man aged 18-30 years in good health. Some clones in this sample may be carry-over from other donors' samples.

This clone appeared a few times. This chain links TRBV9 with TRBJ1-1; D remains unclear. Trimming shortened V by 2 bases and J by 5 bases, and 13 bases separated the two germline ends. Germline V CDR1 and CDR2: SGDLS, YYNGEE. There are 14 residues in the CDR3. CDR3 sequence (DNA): TGTGCCAGCAGCGTGGTGGGGTTGGAGACTGAAGCTTTCTTT. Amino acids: CASSVVGLETEAFF.

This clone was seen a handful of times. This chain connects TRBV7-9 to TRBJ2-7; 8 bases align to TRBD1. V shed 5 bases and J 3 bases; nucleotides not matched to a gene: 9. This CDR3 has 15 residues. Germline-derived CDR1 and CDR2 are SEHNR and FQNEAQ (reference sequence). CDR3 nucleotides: TGTGCCAGCAGCCCCCTGACAGGGGAAGGCTACGAGCAGTACTTC. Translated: CASSPLTGEGYEQYF.